This TCR beta chain was recovered during a study of blood T cell repertoires in COVID-19. The CDR3 covers 14 residues. Unmatched junction bases numbered 5, after V lost 6 bases and J lost 2 bases. Germline V lookup: CDR1 MNHEY, CDR2 SVGAGI. Repertoires were generated with immunoSEQ multiplex PCR, while TCRdb's copy carries only in-frame clones and drops some. The table includes 450,000 or so clones, 80% to 95% detected once. This clone is a singleton in its sample. This clonotype was sampled from a man aged 18 to 30 who had recovered from COVID-19. Material for sequencing was PBMCs or T cells enriched from blood (not recorded which). The V and J genes are TRBV6-5 and TRBJ2-3; TRBD1 matches at 7 bases. This CDR3 reads CASRRDSYTDTQYF. In nucleotides, the CDR3 is TGTGCCAGCAGACGGGACAGCTACACAGATACGCAGTATTTT.